Sequencing of this T cell receptor (beta chain) was carried out in a study of blood T cells in healthy people across ages. Study-wide results and caveats: The authors considered diversity estimates from one million T cells to be underestimates.

PCR was performed a second time for about 6 to 12 cycles using a sample-barcoded 5' primer and a J-beta primer mix. MiXCR was run by TCRdb on the 5' RACE reads, yielding one entry per CDR3 protein. This sample has some 750,000 distinct CDR3 sequences, with 22% found just once. To note about this clonotype: The antigen remains undetermined.

The CDR3 is made up of 13 amino acids. V gave up 7 bases and J gave up 5 bases, with 11 bases separating them. CDR1 is SNHLY and CDR2 is FYNNEI in the germline V gene. Per sample, no less than 5.5 micrograms of total RNA were extracted. The clonotype comes from an older man in good health. The chain joins TRBV2 to TRBJ2-2; D is unresolved. The sample taken for sequencing was blood. CDR3 nucleotide sequence: TGTGCCAGCACTAGGGAAGAGACCGGGGAGCTGTTTTTT. This translates into CASTREETGELFF. Filled out from reference TRBV2 and TRBJ2-2, the complete variable domain reads EPEVTQTPSHQVTQMGQEVILRCVPISNHLYFYWYRQILGQKVEFLVSFYNNEISEKSEIFDDQFSVERPDGSNFTLKIRSTKLEDSAMYFCASTREETGELFFGEGSRLTVL.